Below, 24 T cell receptor beta chains from the same sample are listed, as sequenced in a study of cytomegalovirus exposure and HLA in healthy donors. The PCR used 60 Vbeta and 13 Jbeta primers. TCRdb's copy holds only in-frame clones and misses some; the assay was immunoSEQ multiplex PCR. The sample lists 100,000 to 150,000 clones; about 78% were seen once. Material: PBMCs. The receptor source for this set is a man aged 25 to 40 in good health and CMV-seronegative.

The V and J genes are TRBV6-1 and TRBJ2-7; 8 bases match TRBD2. Germline V gives CDR1 MNHNS, CDR2 SASEGT. Germline trimming cut 6 bases from V and 3 bases from J; bases unmatched to any gene: 7. The length of the CDR3 is 14 residues. Here the CDR3 DNA reads TGTGCCAGCAGCTACGGGGGGGAGGTCTACGAGCAGTACTTC. Protein product: CASSYGGEVYEQYF.

The J gene is TRBJ1-2, the V gene TRBV25-1; 8 bases map to TRBD1. In germline, CDR1 is MGHDK, CDR2 SYGVNS. This CDR3 has 17 amino acids. V lost 3 bases, J lost 4 bases, and 13 bases stayed unmatched. CDR3 protein: CASSELGGVTGAYGYTF. The CDR3 nucleotides read TGTGCCAGCAGTGAGTTAGGCGGGGTGACAGGGGCCTATGGCTACACCTTC.

This sequence joins TRBV9 and TRBJ1-4; D is possibly TRBD1 (6 bases). Germline V gene sequence: CDR1 SGDLS, CDR2 YYNGEE. The V gene lost 2 bases and the J gene lost 8 bases, with 16 bases spanning the gap. The CDR3 totals 15 residues. The CDR3 region has the DNA TGTGCCAGCAGCGTTAATACAGGGTTCGGGGAAAAACTGTTTTTT. Protein sequence: CASSVNTGFGEKLFF. Using reference TRBV9 and TRBJ1-4 for the parts outside the CDR3, the full variable domain is DSGVTQTPKHLITATGQRVTLRCSPRSGDLSVYWYQQSLDQGLQFLIQYYNGEERAKGNILERFSAQQFPDLHSELNLSSLELGDSALYFCASSVNTGFGEKLFFGSGTQLSVL.

The chain combines TRBV30 with TRBJ2-1, with 12 bases matching TRBD2. Germline CDR1 is GTSNPN and CDR2 is SVGIG (reference sequence). The CDR3 runs to 16 residues. V dropped 3 bases and J dropped 0; count of bases not matched to a gene: 3. The CDR3 nucleotides are TGTGCCTGGAGCCTAGCGGGGGGGAGCTCCTACAATGAGCAGTTCTTC. Translation: CAWSLAGGSSYNEQFF.

In its sample, this clone was seen once. The chain couples TRBV7-8 to TRBJ2-6; 8 nucleotides align to TRBD1. CDR1 is SGHVS, CDR2 FQNEAQ, per germline. The CDR3 loop spans 18 amino acids. Trimming took 5 bases from V and 1 from J; bases not matched to a gene: 10. The CDR3 DNA reads TGTGCCAGCAGCGCCAACAGGGGGACAATATCTGGGGCCAACGTCCTGACTTTC. It yields the protein CASSANRGTISGANVLTF.

V is TRBV30 and J is TRBJ2-7; no definite D call. The V gene's germline CDR1 is GTSNPN and CDR2 SVGIG (reference sequence). The germline V and J ends were trimmed by 0 bases and 7 bases, with 10 bases remaining between them. This CDR3 is built from 12 residues. DNA of the CDR3: TGTGCCTGGAGTGTCTCCCACTTGGAGCAGTACTTC. It encodes CAWSVSHLEQYF.

The chain couples TRBV5-6 to TRBJ1-4; 9 bases are shared with TRBD1. Germline CDR1 reads SGHDT; CDR2 reads YYEEEE. This CDR3 contains 15 residues. The trim removed 3 bases at V and 8 bases at J, leaving 8 bases unmatched. The CDR3 sequence is CASSSPGQGGEKLFF. CDR3 nucleotide sequence: TGTGCCAGCAGCTCCCCGGGACAGGGAGGGGAAAAACTGTTTTTT.

The V and J genes are TRBV2 and TRBJ1-3; 9 nucleotides line up with TRBD1. J gave up 3 bases and V 10 bases, and 7 bases lay outside the gene matches. Germline V gene data show CDR1 as SNHLY and CDR2 as FYNNEI. This CDR3 has 14 residues. DNA for the CDR3: TGTGCCACCAAACAGGGGGCCTATGGAAACACCATATATTTT. This encodes CATKQGAYGNTIYF.

V gene TRBV4-3 combines with J gene TRBJ2-2; possible D gene TRBD1, 6 bases. Trimming removed 0 bases from V and 5 bases from J, with 16 bases in between. Germline values: CDR1 LGHNA, CDR2 YSLEER. This CDR3 comprises 17 residues. DNA of the CDR3: TGCGCCAGCAGCCAAGATATCGGGCAGGGGCAAACCGGGGAGCTGTTTTTT. This sequence encodes CASSQDIGQGQTGELFF.

The chain links TRBV5-4 to TRBJ1-1, with TRBD1 identical over 10 bases. Per the germline V gene, CDR1 is SGHNT and CDR2 is YYREEE (reference sequence). This CDR3 is built from 15 residues. After removal of 0 bases from V and 5 bases from J, the junction contained 4 bases not matched to a gene. This chain's CDR3 is CASSLGPDRGTEAFF. The CDR3 nucleotides read TGTGCCAGCAGCTTGGGGCCGGACAGGGGGACTGAAGCTTTCTTT. The variable domain in full, with the rest retrieved from reference TRBV5-4 and TRBJ1-1, is ETGVTQSPTHLIKTRGQQVTLRCSSQSGHNTVSWYQQALGQGPQFIFQYYREEENGRGNFPPRFSGLQFPNYSSELNVNALELDDSALYLCASSLGPDRGTEAFFGQGTRLTVV.

This clone is a singleton in its sample. The chain recombines TRBV28 with TRBJ1-5; 9 positions agree with TRBD1. The V gene's germline CDR1 is MDHEN and CDR2 SYDVKM. The CDR3 has 15 residues. V dropped 5 bases and J dropped 7; count of bases not matched to a gene: 9. The CDR3 here is CASSAVTGGGQPQHF. CDR3 nucleotide sequence: TGTGCCAGCAGTGCTGTCACAGGGGGCGGCCAGCCCCAGCATTTT. Full variable domain (outside the CDR3, taken from reference TRBV28 and TRBJ1-5): DVKVTQSSRYLVKRTGEKVFLECVQDMDHENMFWYRQDPGLGLRLIYFSYDVKMKEKGDIPEGYSVSREKKERFSLILESASTNQTSMYLCASSAVTGGGQPQHFGDGTRLSIL.

The CDR3 reads CASNPGRGGGGDTQYF. CDR3 in DNA: TGTGCCAGCAACCCGGGGCGGGGGGGCGGTGGGGATACGCAGTATTTT. The chain employs TRBV11-2 and TRBJ2-3; 9 bases fit TRBD2. Germline V gene sequence: CDR1 SGHAT, CDR2 FQNNGV. The CDR3 sequence is 16 residues long. Trimming took 7 bases from V and 6 from J; bases not matched to a gene: 14.

The chain couples TRBV7-9 to TRBJ1-1; 8 bases agree with TRBD1. The germline gives CDR1 SEHNR, CDR2 FQNEAQ (reference sequence). After removal of 4 bases from V and 2 bases from J, the junction contained 6 bases not matched to a gene. The CDR3 runs 15 residues. The CDR3 sequence: CASSSRTGTNTEAFF. CDR3 coding DNA: TGTGCCAGCAGCTCCAGGACAGGGACAAACACTGAAGCTTTCTTT.

This clone appeared a few times. The rearrangement joins TRBV9 to TRBJ1-4; D is possibly TRBD1 (5 bases). V lost 1 base to trimming and J lost 8 bases, with 15 bases between them. The CDR3 consists of 15 residues. Germline V gene sequence: CDR1 SGDLS, CDR2 YYNGEE. The CDR3 DNA is TGTGCCAGCAGCGTAAAGGACAACATCAGGGAAAAACTGTTTTTT. Amino acids: CASSVKDNIREKLFF.

The V gene is TRBV6-5, the J gene TRBJ2-3; 10 positions match TRBD1. V shed 5 bases and J 4 bases; nucleotides not matched to a gene: 6. CDR1 and CDR2 from the germline V gene are MNHEY and SVGAGI. This CDR3 comprises 15 residues. The CDR3 is CASSPLGTGADTQYF. CDR3 sequence (DNA): TGTGCCAGCAGTCCGTTGGGGACAGGGGCAGATACGCAGTATTTT.

This clone is labeled as medium-sized. The chain employs TRBV7-2 and TRBJ2-1, with D possibly TRBD2 on 5 matching bases. Trimming pared 1 base from V and 6 bases from J, leaving 13 bases between. Germline V gene sequence: CDR1 SGHTA, CDR2 FQGNSA. The CDR3 is 15 residues long. The chain's CDR3 is CASSLGGLGFNEQFF. The CDR3 region has the DNA TGTGCCAGCAGCTTAGGCGGACTGGGGTTCAATGAGCAGTTCTTC.

The rearrangement links TRBV13 to TRBJ1-1, with TRBD1 as a possible D gene (5 bases). Germline V CDR1 and CDR2: PRHDT, FYEKMQ (reference sequence). The CDR3 has 15 residues. With 4 bases removed from V and 3 bases from J, the gap between germline ends came to 15 bases. The CDR3 DNA follows: TGTGCCAGCAGCTCACATGCGACAGAGCACACTGAAGCTTTCTTT. Encoded protein: CASSSHATEHTEAFF.

The V and J genes are TRBV6-5 and TRBJ1-2; 7 bases match TRBD1. This CDR3 has 14 residues. Unmatched junction bases numbered 7, after V lost 5 bases and J lost 4 bases. CDR1 and CDR2 from the germline V gene are MNHEY and SVGAGI. The CDR3 spells CASSTDRALYGYTF. As DNA, the CDR3 is TGTGCCAGCAGTACCGACAGGGCTCTCTATGGCTACACCTTC.

This rearrangement joins TRBV19 to TRBJ2-2, with D tentatively TRBD2 (6 bases). Germline V gene data show CDR1 as LNHDA and CDR2 as SQIVND (reference sequence). The CDR3 has 16 residues. Trimming shortened V by 5 bases and J by 3 bases, and 16 bases separated the two germline ends. The CDR3 region is CASSLLGGVDTGELFF. For the CDR3, the DNA is TGTGCCAGTAGTCTCCTCGGGGGTGTGGACACCGGGGAGCTGTTTTTT.

The V and J genes are TRBV7-6 and TRBJ2-7; no firm D call. The V and J ends lost 1 base and 2 bases respectively, with 9 bases between them. Germline assignment: CDR1 SGHVS and CDR2 FNYEAQ. CDR3 length equals 14 residues. CDR3 region: CASSLDQATYEQYF. Here the CDR3 DNA reads TGTGCCAGCAGCTTAGACCAAGCCACCTACGAGCAGTACTTC.

The CDR3 bases are TGTGCCAGCTCACCTCCAGGGAACGTGACCCAGTACTTC. Its translation: CASSPPGNVTQYF. The gene calls are TRBV18 and TRBJ2-5; D possibly corresponds to TRBD1 (5 bases). V shed 3 bases and J shed 7 bases, with 12 bases lying between them. Germline V CDR1 and CDR2: KGHSH, LQKENI. The CDR3 runs to 13 residues. The variable domain in full, completed from reference TRBV18 and TRBJ2-5, reads NAGVMQNPRHLVRRRGQEARLRCSPMKGHSHVYWYRQLPEEGLKFMVYLQKENIIDESGMPKERFSAEFPKEGPSILRIQQVVRGDSAAYFCASSPPGNVTQYFGPGTRLLVL.

This rearrangement joins TRBV6-5 to TRBJ1-1; weak D call: TRBD1 (6 bases). Germline loops: CDR1 MNHEY, CDR2 SVGAGI. The CDR3 extends over 15 amino acids. V was cut by 7 bases and J by 0 bases, with 15 bases left in between. CDR3 sequence: CASKWQTGLNTEAFF. The CDR3 DNA reads as TGTGCCAGCAAGTGGCAAACAGGGTTGAACACTGAAGCTTTCTTT.

The gene calls are TRBV6-5 and TRBJ2-5; possibly TRBD1 for D (6 bases). With 5 bases removed from V and 5 bases from J, the gap between germline ends came to 12 bases. The CDR3 is made up of 13 amino acids. In germline, CDR1 is MNHEY, CDR2 SVGAGI. In DNA form, the CDR3 reads TGTGCCAGCAGTCTAGGGGGTCACGAGACCCAGTACTTC. Translated: CASSLGGHETQYF.

The V and J genes are TRBV9 and TRBJ1-6; 8 bases map to TRBD1. Germline lookup yields CDR1 SGDLS and CDR2 YYNGEE. The CDR3 covers 16 residues. The junction had 4 bases not matched to a gene; V was cut back by 3 bases and J by 2 bases. As DNA, the CDR3 is TGTGCCAGCAGCGCAGGACAGGGCCCCTATAATTCACCCCTCCACTTT. This translates into CASSAGQGPYNSPLHF.